This record looks at one T cell receptor (beta chain) sequence and its context. TCR sequencing used cDNA made by reverse transcription of extracted RNA. TCRdb's copy holds only in-frame clones and misses some; the assay was immunoSEQ multiplex PCR. The table has about 91,000 clones, about 40% seen once. Germline V gene data show CDR1 as GTSNPN and CDR2 as SVGIG (reference sequence). V dropped 0 bases and J dropped 6 bases, with 8 bases sitting between them. There are 12 residues in the CDR3. The sample originates from a study of CD8+ T cells in alopecia areata. The TCR was taken from a human donor with alopecia areata. This chain joins TRBV30 and TRBJ1-2; no firm D call. The sequencing sample was made of CD4+ T cells sorted from blood. The CDR3 reads CAWSVSTHGYTF. CDR3 nucleotide sequence: TGTGCCTGGAGTGTCAGTACTCATGGCTACACCTTC.